The 7 T cell receptor beta chains in this list originate from one sample, sequenced in a study of early T cells in non-severe SARS-CoV-2 infection. TCRdb passed the 5' RACE reads through MiXCR, listing each CDR3 protein once. Here the sample spans tens of thousands of distinct CDR3 sequences, 14% being singletons. Sequences were obtained from whole blood. The origin of the receptors is an adult who was a healthcare worker with PCR-confirmed SARS-CoV-2 infection or an uninfected control (not recorded which).

This clonotype showed up just a few times. This sequence joins TRBV29-1 and TRBJ2-3; D is undetermined. CDR1 is SQVTM, CDR2 ANQGSEA, per germline. Trimming left V 4 bases short and J 2 bases short, with 7 bases between. The CDR3 covers 12 residues. CDR3 coding DNA: TGCAGCGTTGGGGTGGACACAGATACGCAGTATTTT. Translation gives CSVGVDTDTQYF.

This clonotype came up many times. The chain links TRBV7-6 to TRBJ1-4; 7 bases agree with TRBD1. The germline CDR1 and CDR2 sequences are SGHVS and FNYEAQ. The V and J ends lost 5 bases and 12 bases, in that order; junction bases with no gene match: 18. CDR3 length equals 16 residues. The CDR3 spells CASSPRPTGEDVQLFF. The CDR3 coding sequence is TGTGCCAGCAGCCCCCGCCCTACAGGGGAGGATGTGCAACTGTTTTTT.

This chain links TRBV27 with TRBJ2-3; D remains ambiguous. This CDR3 region has 11 residues. V lost 6 bases to trimming and J lost 3 bases, with 4 bases between them. Per the germline V gene, CDR1 is MNHEY and CDR2 is SMNVEV (reference sequence). The CDR3 bases are TGTGCCAGCAGAACTACAGATACGCAGTATTTT. It specifies CASRTTDTQYF.

This clonotype was seen ten or more times. This chain connects TRBV7-2 to TRBJ2-1, with D tentatively TRBD2 (6 bases). V was cut by 5 bases and J by 9 bases, with 20 bases left in between. In germline, CDR1 is SGHTA, CDR2 FQGNSA. The CDR3 runs 15 residues. CDR3: CASSQNGGGTVEQFF. For the CDR3, the DNA is TGTGCCAGCAGCCAGAATGGCGGAGGGACCGTTGAGCAGTTCTTC.

This chain joins TRBV9 and TRBJ1-2; D perhaps matches TRBD1 (6 bases). Germline CDR1 SGDLS, CDR2 YYNGEE. Trimming shortened V by 5 bases and J by 2 bases, and 19 bases separated the two germline ends. The CDR3 is made up of 16 amino acids. The CDR3 sequence: CASRGGTDKGNYGYTF. CDR3 bases: TGTGCCAGCAGAGGGGGAACGGACAAAGGGAACTATGGCTACACCTTC.

V gene TRBV20-1 combines with J gene TRBJ2-7; D is uncertain. Germline V gives CDR1 DFQATT, CDR2 SNEGSKA (reference sequence). CDR3 length: 13 residues. Trimming left V 1 base short and J 0 bases short, with 7 bases between. The CDR3 loop is CSARATSSYEQYF. The CDR3 nucleotides are TGCAGTGCTAGAGCCACCAGCTCCTACGAGCAGTACTTC.

The sample holds many counts of this clonotype. The rearrangement joins TRBV12-3 or TRBV12-4 to TRBJ2-7; unclear D gene. V was shortened by 6 bases and J by 2 bases, with 8 bases between the two germline ends. The CDR3 extends over 12 amino acids. This CDR3 is CASSLSTYEQYF. The CDR3 bases are TGTGCCAGCAGCCTATCCACCTACGAGCAGTACTTC.